This T cell receptor beta chain was identified in a study of blood T cell repertoires in COVID-19. Study-wide context: Samples came from the United States, Italy and Spain, spanning acute and convalescent COVID-19.

This clone has more than one count but fewer than ten. The germline CDR1 and CDR2 sequences are SGHRS and YFSETQ. Trimming cost V 0 bases and J 6 bases, with 15 bases left between them. This CDR3 region has 15 residues. The method was immunoSEQ multiplex PCR; TCRdb's version includes in-frame clones alone and lacks a portion of them. In the table there are 85,000 to 100,000 clones, 75% to 85% of which are singletons. This receptor was identified in a human donor in a cohort sampled during active COVID-19. The chain combines TRBV5-1 with TRBJ1-2; D is possibly TRBD1 (6 bases). What was sequenced was peripheral blood. In DNA, the CDR3 is TGCGCCAGCAGCTTGGCTTTGGGGGCGCCGGATGGCTACACCTTC. Translation: CASSLALGAPDGYTF.